These 14 T cell receptor beta chains originate from one sample sequenced in a study of beta chain features in type 1 diabetes (dated by TCRdb to the late 2010s). Preparation of the library involved the immunoSEQ multiplex PCR assay. The entire isolated RNA was reverse transcribed using the High Capacity cDNA Reverse Transcription Kit, and thus expressed TCRB transcripts were sequenced. As stored in TCRdb, this immuneACCESS dataset retains in-frame rearrangements with V and J assigned. A fraction of the clones does not appear; measured against another copy, unresolved V genes explain less than half of the discrepancy, and the remainder lacks a known reason. In this sample the table shows about 620,000 clones, around a sixth of which occur a single time. About 0.087% of the sample lies in the top ten. Sequencing was carried out using naive CD4+ T cells from blood. The sample's cell subset or site label is to be understood as: true naive CD4+ T cells. The receptor source for this set is a man aged 18 to 30 in good health.

This clone was found many times. The chain uses TRBV19 and TRBJ1-1; the D is unclear. CDR3 size: 13 residues. The V gene lost 8 bases and the J gene lost 0 bases, with 10 bases spanning the gap. Germline lookup yields CDR1 LNHDA and CDR2 SQIVND (reference sequence). The CDR3 here is CASYPTMNTEAFF. Written as DNA, the CDR3 is TGTGCCAGTTATCCAACTATGAACACTGAAGCTTTCTTT.

The chain joins TRBV6-5 to TRBJ2-3, with 7 bases identical to TRBD1. J lost 4 bases, V lost 6 bases, and 1 base had no gene match. The CDR3 is 12 residues long. Looked up from germline, CDR1 is MNHEY and CDR2 is SVGAGI. The CDR3, as DNA: TGTGCCAGCAGCACAGGGGCAGATACGCAGTATTTT. Translated, it gives CASSTGADTQYF.

The chain links TRBV7-9 to TRBJ2-7; D is perhaps TRBD2 (5 bases). Germline V lookup: CDR1 SEHNR, CDR2 FQNEAQ (reference sequence). Trimming took off 8 bases at V and 3 bases at J, with 14 bases between the two ends. The CDR3 runs to 13 residues. The DNA for the CDR3 is TGTGCCAGCCACGTCAGCGGTCGCTACGAGCAGTACTTC. This gives the protein CASHVSGRYEQYF.

This clone came up a few times. In DNA, the CDR3 is TGTGCCAGCTCACCACAGGCAGGAGGTTCGCTTAGCTCCTACGAGCAGTACTTC. This encodes CASSPQAGGSLSSYEQYF. V usage is TRBV18 and J usage is TRBJ2-7; possible D gene TRBD2, 5 bases. V dropped 1 base and J dropped 0 bases, with 19 bases sitting between them. Germline values: CDR1 KGHSH, CDR2 LQKENI. There are 18 residues in the CDR3.

The rearrangement joins TRBV11-2 to TRBJ2-1, with D possibly TRBD1 on 6 matching bases. The V end lost 1 base, the J end lost 9 bases, and 19 bases lay between the germline ends. CDR3 size: 16 residues. Per the germline V gene, CDR1 is SGHAT and CDR2 is FQNNGV. This CDR3 is CASSLVRLGAHGEQFF. The CDR3 DNA reads TGTGCCAGCAGCTTAGTAAGGCTGGGGGCTCACGGTGAGCAGTTCTTC.

The CDR3 here is CASSVPRAVYNEQFF. CDR3 DNA: TGCGCCAGCAGCGTCCCCCGGGCGGTCTACAATGAGCAGTTCTTC. The chain carries TRBV5-1 and TRBJ2-1; D gene unclear. Germline V gene lookup returns CDR1 SGHRS and CDR2 YFSETQ. V was cut by 4 bases and J by 3 bases, with 14 bases left in between. The CDR3 covers 15 residues.

The chain recombines TRBV7-9 with TRBJ2-1, with a possible D match to TRBD2 (5 bases). Trimming took off 2 bases at V and 13 bases at J, with 15 bases between the two ends. CDR1 and CDR2 (germline): SEHNR, FQNEAQ (reference sequence). This CDR3 is 13 amino acids long. CDR3 DNA sequence: TGTGCCAGCAGCTTATTACTAGGGATCACCCAGTTCTTC. It yields the protein CASSLLLGITQFF.

The genes are TRBV28 and TRBJ1-2, with unresolved D. Germline V gene data show CDR1 as MDHEN and CDR2 as SYDVKM. Trimming removed 11 bases from V and 5 bases from J, with 9 bases in between. The CDR3 runs to 10 residues. The CDR3 nucleotides are TGTGCCTCACGTCTATATGGCTACACCTTC. Translation: CASRLYGYTF.

This rearrangement joins TRBV18 to TRBJ2-7; 8 bases line up with TRBD2. Per the germline V gene, CDR1 is KGHSH and CDR2 is LQKENI. CDR3 length: 11 amino acids. V lost 6 bases, J lost 6 bases, and 1 base stayed unmatched. In DNA form, the CDR3 reads TGTGCCAGCTCCCGGGGGGGCGAGCAGTACTTC. It specifies CASSRGGEQYF.

This chain joins TRBV19 and TRBJ2-7; TRBD1 is a possible D gene (7 bases). The CDR3 totals 16 residues. Trimming shortened V by 4 bases and J by 3 bases, and 19 bases separated the two germline ends. Germline V gives CDR1 LNHDA, CDR2 SQIVND (reference sequence). In DNA, the CDR3 is TGTGCCAGTAGTACACTAGACAGGGACTTTTTCTACGAGCAGTACTTC. Its protein is CASSTLDRDFFYEQYF.

The rearrangement uses TRBV29-1 and TRBJ2-5; D gene unclear. The length of the CDR3 is 11 residues. The germline gives CDR1 SQVTM, CDR2 ANQGSEA. Trimming cost V 6 bases and J 0 bases, with 5 bases left between them. The DNA of the CDR3 is TGCAGCGTAGCGTACCAAGAGACCCAGTACTTC. It translates to CSVAYQETQYF.

With respect to this clone: Distinct nucleotide sequences in the sample also encode this CDR3. V usage is TRBV28 and J usage is TRBJ2-3, with 8 bases matching TRBD1. Unmatched junction bases numbered 4, after V lost 4 bases and J lost 1 base. In germline, CDR1 is MDHEN, CDR2 SYDVKM. The CDR3 sequence is 15 residues long. The CDR3 here is CASSSGGAGTDTQYF. The CDR3 nucleotides are TGTGCCAGCAGTTCAGGGGGCGCAGGCACAGATACGCAGTATTTT.

In this sample, this clone turned up a few times. The chain recombines TRBV9 with TRBJ2-2, with D unresolved. Germline CDR1 and CDR2: SGDLS and YYNGEE. The CDR3 spans 14 residues. V was shortened by 4 bases and J by 5 bases, with 12 bases between the two germline ends. The CDR3 nucleotides are TGTGCCAGCAGCCCCCACACGGTTACCGGGGAGCTGTTTTTT. Encoded protein: CASSPHTVTGELFF.

The rearrangement uses TRBV5-6 and TRBJ2-7, with 8 bases aligning to TRBD1. This CDR3 spans 15 amino acids. Looked up from germline, CDR1 is SGHDT and CDR2 is YYEEEE. Trimming at V came to 4 bases and at J to 1 base, leaving 7 bases not matched to a gene. The CDR3: CASSLRQGRSYEQYF. CDR3 DNA: TGTGCCAGCAGCCTCAGACAGGGGAGGTCCTACGAGCAGTACTTC.